This T cell receptor beta chain was recovered during a study of CD8+ T cells in alopecia areata. Extracted RNA was reverse transcribed into cDNA, the sequencing template. Generated by immunoSEQ multiplex PCR, the TCRdb table keeps only in-frame clones and is missing some. The sample includes around 140,000 clones, about 46% seen only once; the top ten take 15% to 20%. This clone was seen only a few times. The length of the CDR3 is 15 residues. The ends were cut back, 4 bases at V and 4 bases at J, with 15 bases in the middle. Germline V gene lookup returns CDR1 SGHDT and CDR2 YYEEEE. The genes are TRBV5-6 and TRBJ2-1, with D perhaps TRBD1 (5 bases). This TCR derives from a human donor with alopecia areata. The sequences come from CD8+ T cells sorted from blood, collected at week 0. The CDR3 sequence is CASSHSTAYYNEQFF. The CDR3 coding sequence is TGTGCCAGCAGCCACTCGACAGCTTATTACAATGAGCAGTTCTTC.